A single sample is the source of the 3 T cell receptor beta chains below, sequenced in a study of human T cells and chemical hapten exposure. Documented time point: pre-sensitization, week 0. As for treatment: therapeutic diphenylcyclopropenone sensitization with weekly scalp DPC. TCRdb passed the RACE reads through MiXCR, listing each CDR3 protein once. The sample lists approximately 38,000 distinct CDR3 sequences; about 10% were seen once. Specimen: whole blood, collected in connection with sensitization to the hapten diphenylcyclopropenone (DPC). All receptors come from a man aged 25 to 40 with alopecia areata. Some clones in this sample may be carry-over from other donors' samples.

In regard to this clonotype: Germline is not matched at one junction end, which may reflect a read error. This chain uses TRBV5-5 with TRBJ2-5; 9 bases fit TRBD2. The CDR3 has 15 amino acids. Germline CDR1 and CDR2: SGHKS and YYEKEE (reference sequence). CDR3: CASSGLAGKGETQCF. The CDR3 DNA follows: TGTGCCAGCAGCGGGCTAGCGGGAAAGGGAGAGACCCAGTGCTTC.

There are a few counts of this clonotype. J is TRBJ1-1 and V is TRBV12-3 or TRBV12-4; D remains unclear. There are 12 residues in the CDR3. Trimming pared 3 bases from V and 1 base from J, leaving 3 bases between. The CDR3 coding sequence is TGTGCCAGCAGTTTCACGAACACTGAAGCTTTCTTT. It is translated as CASSFTNTEAFF.

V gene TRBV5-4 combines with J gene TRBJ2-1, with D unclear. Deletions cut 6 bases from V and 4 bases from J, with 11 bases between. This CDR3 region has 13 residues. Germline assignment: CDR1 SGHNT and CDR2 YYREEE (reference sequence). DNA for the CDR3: TGTGCCAGCAATTCTGTTGGGTACAATGAGCAGTTCTTC. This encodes CASNSVGYNEQFF.